The 13 T cell receptor beta chains below were found in one sample sequenced in a study of OX40 agonist ivuxolimab in advanced cancers. Repertoires were generated with immunoSEQ multiplex PCR, while TCRdb's copy carries only in-frame clones and drops some. The sample has some 14,000 clones; about 93% are singletons. Sequenced material: CD4+ or CD8+ T cells sorted from blood, taken in a trial of the OX40 agonist ivuxolimab. These receptors were obtained from an adult with an advanced solid tumor such as melanoma, head and neck, liver or kidney cancer.

The genes are TRBV19 and TRBJ1-2, with no clear D. Per germline, CDR1 LNHDA and CDR2 SQIVND (reference sequence). V was trimmed by 6 bases and J by 0 bases, leaving 8 bases between them. The CDR3 contains 13 residues. For the CDR3, the DNA is TGTGCCAGTAGCCCGACCGCTAACTATGGCTACACCTTC. Amino acids: CASSPTANYGYTF.

The rearrangement uses TRBV9 and TRBJ1-2; D remains ambiguous. The V gene's germline CDR1 is SGDLS and CDR2 YYNGEE. The CDR3 spans 15 residues. V was cut by 4 bases and J by 8 bases, with 21 bases left in between. CDR3 nucleotide sequence: TGTGCCAGCAGCAGACTCGAAGAAGCTTCCGGCGGCTACACCTTC. It yields the protein CASSRLEEASGGYTF.

The chain employs TRBV5-1 and TRBJ2-1; tentatively, D is TRBD1 (6 bases). CDR3 length: 17 amino acids. Germline loops: CDR1 SGHRS, CDR2 YFSETQ. V shed 4 bases and J shed 6 bases, with 23 bases lying between them. The CDR3 bases are TGCGCCAGCAGCCTCGTTTTGGGGGCGATTGGAACCAATGAGCAGTTCTTC. This sequence encodes CASSLVLGAIGTNEQFF.

The genes are TRBV5-1 and TRBJ2-1; D is uncertain. Germline-derived CDR1 and CDR2 are SGHRS and YFSETQ. CDR3 length: 14 residues. The V gene lost 3 bases and the J gene lost 0 bases, with 7 bases spanning the gap. CDR3 sequence (DNA): TGCGCCAGCAGCTCGGTGAGCTCCTACAATGAGCAGTTCTTC. It codes for CASSSVSSYNEQFF.

This chain links TRBV19 with TRBJ1-1; D is possibly TRBD1 (5 bases). Germline V gene data show CDR1 as LNHDA and CDR2 as SQIVND (reference sequence). The CDR3 is made up of 13 amino acids. The V and J ends lost 4 bases and 3 bases respectively, with 9 bases between them. CDR3 nucleotide sequence: TGTGCCAGTAGTACTGGGGGATACACTGAAGCTTTCTTT. Amino acid sequence: CASSTGGYTEAFF.

The genes are TRBV5-1 and TRBJ2-7, with D possibly matching TRBD1 (5 bases). Germline CDR1 SGHRS, CDR2 YFSETQ. Trimming took off 2 bases at V and 5 bases at J, with 11 bases between the two ends. The CDR3 covers 13 residues. The CDR3 loop is CASSFAGWDEQYF. The CDR3 region has the DNA TGCGCCAGCAGCTTCGCAGGGTGGGACGAGCAGTACTTC. Full variable domain (remainder filled in from reference TRBV5-1 and TRBJ2-7): KAGVTQTPRYLIKTRGQQVTLSCSPISGHRSVSWYQQTPGQGLQFLFEYFSETQRNKGNFPGRFSGRQFSNSRSEMNVSTLELGDSALYLCASSFAGWDEQYFGPGTRLTVT.

This chain joins TRBV28 and TRBJ2-7, with no clear D. V was trimmed by 6 bases and J by 6 bases, leaving 9 bases between them. The V gene's germline CDR1 is MDHEN and CDR2 SYDVKM. This CDR3 comprises 11 residues. The chain's CDR3 is CASRDLSEQYF. CDR3 nucleotide sequence: TGTGCCAGCAGGGACCTCTCCGAGCAGTACTTC.

J is TRBJ1-1 and V is TRBV6-1; D not certain. The CDR3 covers 14 residues. V was pared by 5 bases and J by 5 bases, with 15 bases between. Germline CDR1 reads MNHNS; CDR2 reads SASEGT. The CDR3 nucleotides are TGTGCCAGCAGTTTCTTAAGTCGGGTAACTGAAGCTTTCTTT. Its protein product is CASSFLSRVTEAFF.

The chain has TRBV4-1 and TRBJ2-7; no firm D call. Trimming cost V 1 base and J 2 bases, with 9 bases left between them. Germline CDR1 MGHRA, CDR2 YSYEKL. The CDR3 runs to 14 residues. The CDR3 coding sequence is TGCGCCAGCAGCCAAGTTGGCTCGACCTACGAGCAGTACTTC. Residues: CASSQVGSTYEQYF.

The V and J genes are TRBV6-1 and TRBJ2-7, with 8 positions matching TRBD1. Germline CDR1 is MNHNS and CDR2 is SASEGT. The CDR3 runs 17 residues. V shed 0 bases, J shed 2 bases, and the junction held 9 bases outside the gene matches. The CDR3 reads CASSEAETGGSTYEQYF. CDR3 DNA sequence: TGTGCCAGCAGTGAAGCTGAAACAGGGGGATCGACCTACGAGCAGTACTTC.

Here the CDR3 reads CASSTGSTEAFF. The CDR3 bases are TGCGCCAGCAGCACAGGGAGCACTGAAGCTTTCTTT. This chain links TRBV4-1 with TRBJ1-1, with D possibly matching TRBD1 (6 bases). CDR3 length: 12 residues. The germline V gene encodes CDR1 MGHRA and CDR2 YSYEKL. V lost 5 bases, J lost 4 bases, and 8 bases lay in between.

The rearrangement links TRBV27 to TRBJ1-5; D remains ambiguous. V dropped 1 base and J dropped 3 bases, with 4 bases sitting between them. There are 13 residues in the CDR3. Germline V CDR1 and CDR2: MNHEY, SMNVEV (reference sequence). CDR3 in DNA: TGTGCCAGCAGTTTATTAGTCAATCAGCCCCAGCATTTT. This codes for CASSLLVNQPQHF.

In its sample, this clone was seen a few times. The chain employs TRBV27 and TRBJ1-5, with 8 bases fitting TRBD1. Germline V gene data show CDR1 as MNHEY and CDR2 as SMNVEV (reference sequence). V lost 6 bases, J lost 6 bases, and 10 bases stayed unmatched. The CDR3 contains 15 residues. The CDR3 spells CASSLGRGPIQPQHF. The CDR3 DNA reads as TGTGCCAGCAGCTTGGGCAGGGGGCCTATTCAGCCCCAGCATTTT.